This T cell receptor beta chain is drawn from a study of human T cells and chemical hapten exposure. Study information: Minor volume differences among pooled libraries chiefly drove per-sample TCR yield variation.

Library preparation tagged each individual cDNA molecule with a unique molecular identifier. Per the original data handling: Samples held a median of roughly 100,000 TCRs, range about 23,224–690,600. Via MiXCR, TCRdb re-called the reads, giving one row per CDR3 protein. V and J calls and clone size were set by TCRdb, not the authors. The sample lists around 120,000 distinct CDR3 sequences; roughly 8.5% were seen once. Concerning this clonotype itself: Its target is not known.

Someone pulled total RNA out of unfractionated whole blood. Whole-study results and caveats: DPC sensitization left the count of TCRs above 1 in 1000 unchanged.

Sequencing was done on a sample of whole blood. This receptor was obtained from a human donor in good health. Some clones in this sample may be carry-over from other donors' samples.

Written as DNA, the CDR3 is TGTGCCAGCAGCCACAATTATGATACGCAGTATTTT. Translated, it gives CASSHNYDTQYF. This chain links TRBV25-1 with TRBJ2-3, with no clear D. CDR3 length: 12 residues. V gave up 6 bases and J gave up 6 bases, with 10 bases separating them. The germline CDR1 and CDR2 sequences are MGHDK and SYGVNS.